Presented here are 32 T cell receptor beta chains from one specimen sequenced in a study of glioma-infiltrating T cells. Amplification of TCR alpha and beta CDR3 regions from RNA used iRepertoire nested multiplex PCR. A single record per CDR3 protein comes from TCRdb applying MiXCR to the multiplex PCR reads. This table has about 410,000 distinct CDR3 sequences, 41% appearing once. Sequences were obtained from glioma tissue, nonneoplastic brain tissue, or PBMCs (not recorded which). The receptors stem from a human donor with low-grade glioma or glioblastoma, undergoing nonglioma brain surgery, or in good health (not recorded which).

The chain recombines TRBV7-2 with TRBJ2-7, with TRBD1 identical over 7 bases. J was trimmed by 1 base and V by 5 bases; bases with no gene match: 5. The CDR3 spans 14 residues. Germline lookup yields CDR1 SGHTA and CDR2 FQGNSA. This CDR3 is CASSINRGSYEQYF. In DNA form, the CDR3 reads TGTGCCAGCAGCATAAACAGGGGATCCTACGAGCAGTACTTC.

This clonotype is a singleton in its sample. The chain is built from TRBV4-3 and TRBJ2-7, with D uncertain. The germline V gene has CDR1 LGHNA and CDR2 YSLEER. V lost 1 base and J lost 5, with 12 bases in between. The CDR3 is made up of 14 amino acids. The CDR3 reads CASSQGPFLDEQYF. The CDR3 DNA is TGCGCCAGCAGCCAAGGGCCGTTCCTCGACGAGCAGTACTTC.

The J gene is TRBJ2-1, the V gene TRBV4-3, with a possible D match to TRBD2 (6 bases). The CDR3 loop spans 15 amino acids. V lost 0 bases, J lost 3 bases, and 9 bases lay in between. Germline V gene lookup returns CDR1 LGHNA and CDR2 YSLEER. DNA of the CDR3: TGCGCCAGCAGCCAAGATAGCGGTTACTACAATGAGCAGTTCTTC. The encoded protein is CASSQDSGYYNEQFF.

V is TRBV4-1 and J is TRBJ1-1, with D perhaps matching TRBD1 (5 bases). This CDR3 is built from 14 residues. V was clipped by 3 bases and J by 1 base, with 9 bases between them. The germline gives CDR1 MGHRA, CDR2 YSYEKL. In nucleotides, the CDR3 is TGCGCCAGCAGCCATTACACAGGGAACACTGAAGCTTTCTTT. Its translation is CASSHYTGNTEAFF.

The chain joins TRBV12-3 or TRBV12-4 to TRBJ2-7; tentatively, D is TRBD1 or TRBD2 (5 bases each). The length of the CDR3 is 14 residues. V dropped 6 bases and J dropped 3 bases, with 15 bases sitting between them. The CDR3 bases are TGTGCCAGCAGCCCCGGGACCCTAAACTACGAGCAGTACTTC. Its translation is CASSPGTLNYEQYF.

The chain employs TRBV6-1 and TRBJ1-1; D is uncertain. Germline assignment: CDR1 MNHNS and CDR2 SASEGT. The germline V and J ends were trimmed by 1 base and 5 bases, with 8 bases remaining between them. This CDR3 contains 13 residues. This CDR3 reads CASSEVVDTEAFF. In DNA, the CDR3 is TGTGCCAGCAGTGAAGTGGTGGATACTGAAGCTTTCTTT.

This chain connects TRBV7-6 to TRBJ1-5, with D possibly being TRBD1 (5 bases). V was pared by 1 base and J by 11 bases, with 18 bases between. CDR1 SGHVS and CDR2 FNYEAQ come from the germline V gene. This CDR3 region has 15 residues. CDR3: CASSLEAGEIATQHF. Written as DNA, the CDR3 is TGTGCCAGCAGCTTAGAGGCGGGGGAAATCGCGACCCAGCATTTT.

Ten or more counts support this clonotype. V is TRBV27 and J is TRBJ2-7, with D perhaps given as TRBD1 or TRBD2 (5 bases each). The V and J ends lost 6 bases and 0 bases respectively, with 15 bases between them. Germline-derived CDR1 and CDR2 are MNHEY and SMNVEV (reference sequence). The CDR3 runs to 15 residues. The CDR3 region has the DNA TGTGCCAGCAGCCCCTTGGGGGTTCCCTCCTACGAGCAGTACTTC. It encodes CASSPLGVPSYEQYF.

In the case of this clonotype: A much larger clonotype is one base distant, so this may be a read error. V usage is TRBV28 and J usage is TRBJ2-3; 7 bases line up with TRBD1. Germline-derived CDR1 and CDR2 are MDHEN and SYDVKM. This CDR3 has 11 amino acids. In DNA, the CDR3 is TGTGCCAGCAGTCCTCAGGGGGTTTTACACTTC. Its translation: CASSPQGVLHF. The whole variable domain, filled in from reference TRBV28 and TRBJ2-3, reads DVKVTQSSRYLVKRTGEKVFLECVQDMDHENMFWYRQDPGLGLRLIYFSYDVKMKEKGDIPEGYSVSREKKERFSLILESASTNQTSMYLCASSPQGVLHFGPGTRLTVL.

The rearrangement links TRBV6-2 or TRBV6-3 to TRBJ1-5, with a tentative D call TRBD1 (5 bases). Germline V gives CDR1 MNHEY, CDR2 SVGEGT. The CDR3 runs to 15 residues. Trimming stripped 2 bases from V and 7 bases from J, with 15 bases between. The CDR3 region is CASSYPGRVGQPQHF. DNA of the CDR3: TGTGCCAGCAGTTACCCAGGCAGGGTGGGGCAGCCCCAGCATTTT.

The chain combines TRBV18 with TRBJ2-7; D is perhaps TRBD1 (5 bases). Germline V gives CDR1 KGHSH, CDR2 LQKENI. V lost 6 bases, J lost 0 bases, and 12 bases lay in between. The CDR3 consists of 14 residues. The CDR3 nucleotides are TGTGCCAGCTCGGTCAGGGCGAGCTCCTACGAGCAGTACTTC. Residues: CASSVRASSYEQYF.

CDR3 nucleotides: TGTGCCAGCAGCTTATTCGGGACCACCACAGATACGCAGTATTTT. The encoded protein is CASSLFGTTTDTQYF. The rearrangement joins TRBV7-2 to TRBJ2-3, with D perhaps being TRBD1 or TRBD2 (5 bases each). The CDR3 is 15 amino acids. The V and J ends lost 2 bases and 2 bases respectively, with 11 bases between them. From germline, CDR1 is SGHTA and CDR2 FQGNSA.

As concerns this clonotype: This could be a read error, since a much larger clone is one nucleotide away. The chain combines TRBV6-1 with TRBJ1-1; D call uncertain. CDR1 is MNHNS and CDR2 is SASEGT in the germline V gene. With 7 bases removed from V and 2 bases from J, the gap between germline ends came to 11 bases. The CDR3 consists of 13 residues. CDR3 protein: CASIVGRNTEAFF. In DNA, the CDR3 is TGTGCCAGCATTGTAGGCCGTAACACTGAAGCTTTCTTT.

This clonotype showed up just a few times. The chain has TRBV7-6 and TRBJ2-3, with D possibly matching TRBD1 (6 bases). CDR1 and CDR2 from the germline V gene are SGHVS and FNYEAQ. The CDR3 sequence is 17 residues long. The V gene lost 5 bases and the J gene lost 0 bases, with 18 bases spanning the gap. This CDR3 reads CASSAGLRGSSTDTQYF. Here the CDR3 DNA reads TGTGCCAGCAGCGCCGGTTTGAGGGGGTCTAGCACAGATACGCAGTATTTT.

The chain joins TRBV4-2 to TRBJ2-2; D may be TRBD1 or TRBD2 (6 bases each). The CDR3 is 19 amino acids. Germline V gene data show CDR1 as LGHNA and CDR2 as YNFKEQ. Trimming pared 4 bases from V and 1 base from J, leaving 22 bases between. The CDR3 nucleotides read TGTGCCAGCAGCCCTCTGGGGGGCCTACACCCCGTGAACACCGGGGAGCTGTTTTTT. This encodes CASSPLGGLHPVNTGELFF.

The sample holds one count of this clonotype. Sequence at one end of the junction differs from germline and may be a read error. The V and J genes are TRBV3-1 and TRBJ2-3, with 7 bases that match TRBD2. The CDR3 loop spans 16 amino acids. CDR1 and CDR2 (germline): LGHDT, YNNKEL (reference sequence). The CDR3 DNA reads TGTGCCACTCAAGTGGGCTCTAGCGGACGCACATATACGCAGTATTTT. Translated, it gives CATQVGSSGRTYTQYF.

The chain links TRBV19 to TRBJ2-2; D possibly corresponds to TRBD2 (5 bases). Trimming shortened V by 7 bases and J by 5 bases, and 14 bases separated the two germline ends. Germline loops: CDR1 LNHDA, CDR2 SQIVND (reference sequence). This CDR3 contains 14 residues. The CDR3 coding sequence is TGTGCCAGTACCCCCATCCCGGGAACCGGGGAGCTGTTTTTT. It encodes CASTPIPGTGELFF.

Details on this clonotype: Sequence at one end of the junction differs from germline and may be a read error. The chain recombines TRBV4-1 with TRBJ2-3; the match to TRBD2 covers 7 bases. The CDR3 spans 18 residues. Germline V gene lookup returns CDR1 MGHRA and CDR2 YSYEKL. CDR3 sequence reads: CASSQVGGRALGTNTQYF. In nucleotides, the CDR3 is TGCGCCAGCAGCCAAGTTGGGGGGAGGGCCTTGGGCACAAATACGCAGTATTTT.

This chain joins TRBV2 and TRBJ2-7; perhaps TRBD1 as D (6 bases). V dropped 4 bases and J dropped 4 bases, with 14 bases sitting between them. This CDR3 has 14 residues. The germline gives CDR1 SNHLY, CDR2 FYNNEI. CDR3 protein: CASSVQGSLYEQYF. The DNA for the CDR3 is TGTGCCAGCAGTGTTCAGGGGTCCCTGTACGAGCAGTACTTC.

CDR3 in DNA: TGTGCCAGCAGCTCCCGGGGTTATTATAGCTCTGGGGCCAACGTCCTGACTTTC. Protein product: CASSSRGYYSSGANVLTF. The genes are TRBV28 and TRBJ2-6; perhaps TRBD2 as D (5 bases). Germline values: CDR1 MDHEN, CDR2 SYDVKM. This CDR3 is built from 18 residues. With 6 bases removed from V and 0 bases from J, the gap between germline ends came to 18 bases.

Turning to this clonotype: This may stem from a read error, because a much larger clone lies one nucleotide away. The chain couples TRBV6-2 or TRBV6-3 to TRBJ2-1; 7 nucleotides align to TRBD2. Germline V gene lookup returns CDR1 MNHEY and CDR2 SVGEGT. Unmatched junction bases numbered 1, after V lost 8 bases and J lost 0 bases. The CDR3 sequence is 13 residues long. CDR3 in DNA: TGTGCCAGCGGGGGGGGCTCCTACAATGAGCAGTTCTTC. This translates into CASGGGSYNEQFF.

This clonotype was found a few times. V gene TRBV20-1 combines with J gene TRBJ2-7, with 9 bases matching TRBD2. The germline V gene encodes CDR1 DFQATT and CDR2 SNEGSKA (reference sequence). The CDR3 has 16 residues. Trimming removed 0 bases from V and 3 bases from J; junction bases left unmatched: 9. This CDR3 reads CSAREVRLAGSYEQYF. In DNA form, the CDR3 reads TGCAGTGCTAGAGAAGTTCGTCTAGCGGGAAGCTACGAGCAGTACTTC.

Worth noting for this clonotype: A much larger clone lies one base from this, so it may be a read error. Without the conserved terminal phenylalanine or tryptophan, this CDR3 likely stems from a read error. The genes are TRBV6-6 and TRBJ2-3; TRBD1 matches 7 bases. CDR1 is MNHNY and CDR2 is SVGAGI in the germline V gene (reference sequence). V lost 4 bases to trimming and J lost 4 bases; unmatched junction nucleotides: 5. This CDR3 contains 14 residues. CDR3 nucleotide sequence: TGTGCCAGCAGTTTAAAGGGGGCGGCAGATACGCAGTATTCT. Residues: CASSLKGAADTQYS.

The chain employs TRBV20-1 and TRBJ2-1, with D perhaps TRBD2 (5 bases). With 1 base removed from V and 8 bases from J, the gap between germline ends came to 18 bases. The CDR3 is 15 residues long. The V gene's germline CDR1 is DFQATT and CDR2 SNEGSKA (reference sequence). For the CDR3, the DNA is TGCAGTGCTAGAGCCCCCCTAGGCCCCGGGGATGAGCAGTTCTTC. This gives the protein CSARAPLGPGDEQFF.

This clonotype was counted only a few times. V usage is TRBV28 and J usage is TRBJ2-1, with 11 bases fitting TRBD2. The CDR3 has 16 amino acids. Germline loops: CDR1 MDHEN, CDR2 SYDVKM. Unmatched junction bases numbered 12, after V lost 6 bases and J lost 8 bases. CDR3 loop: CASSTRLAGPRHEQFF. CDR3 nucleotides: TGTGCCAGCAGCACACGACTAGCGGGACCCCGGCATGAGCAGTTCTTC.

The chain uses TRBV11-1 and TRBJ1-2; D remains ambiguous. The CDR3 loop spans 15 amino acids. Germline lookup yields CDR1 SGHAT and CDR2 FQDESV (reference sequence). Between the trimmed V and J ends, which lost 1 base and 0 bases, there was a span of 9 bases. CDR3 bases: TGTGCCAGCAGCTTAGGACGGAGCACTAACTATGGCTACACCTTC. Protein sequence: CASSLGRSTNYGYTF.

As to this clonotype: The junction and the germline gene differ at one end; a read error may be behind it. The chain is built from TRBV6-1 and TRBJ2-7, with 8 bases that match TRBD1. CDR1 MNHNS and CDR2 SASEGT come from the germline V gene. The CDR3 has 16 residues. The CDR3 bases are TGCGCCAGCAGCCCTCGCCCCGGACAGGGAATGAGGGAGCAGTACTTC. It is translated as CASSPRPGQGMREQYF.

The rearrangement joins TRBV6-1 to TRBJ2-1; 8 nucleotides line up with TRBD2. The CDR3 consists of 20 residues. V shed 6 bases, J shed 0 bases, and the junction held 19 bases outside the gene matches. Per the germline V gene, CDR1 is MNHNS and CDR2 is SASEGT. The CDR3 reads CASSRLTSVYLPSSYNEQFF. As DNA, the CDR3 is TGTGCCAGCAGCCGCCTGACTAGCGTGTACCTACCTAGCTCCTACAATGAGCAGTTCTTC.

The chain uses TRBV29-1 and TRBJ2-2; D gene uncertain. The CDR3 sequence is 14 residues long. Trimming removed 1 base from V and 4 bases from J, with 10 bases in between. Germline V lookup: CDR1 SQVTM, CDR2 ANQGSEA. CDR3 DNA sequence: TGCAGCGTTGAAGCCCCCACAAGCACCGGGGAGCTGTTTTTT. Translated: CSVEAPTSTGELFF.

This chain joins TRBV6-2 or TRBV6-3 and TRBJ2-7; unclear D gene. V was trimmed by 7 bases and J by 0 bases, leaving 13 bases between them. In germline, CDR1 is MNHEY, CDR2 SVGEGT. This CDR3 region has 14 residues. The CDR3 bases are TGTGCCAGCACCCGAGAAAATAGCTCCTACGAGCAGTACTTC. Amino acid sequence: CASTRENSSYEQYF.

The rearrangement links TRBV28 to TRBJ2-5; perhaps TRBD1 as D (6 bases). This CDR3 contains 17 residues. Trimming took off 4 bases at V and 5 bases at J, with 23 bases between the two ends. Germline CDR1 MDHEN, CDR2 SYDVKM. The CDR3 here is CASSSMGGQGFGETQYF. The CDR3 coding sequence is TGTGCCAGCAGTTCTATGGGCGGGCAGGGGTTCGGGGAGACCCAGTACTTC.

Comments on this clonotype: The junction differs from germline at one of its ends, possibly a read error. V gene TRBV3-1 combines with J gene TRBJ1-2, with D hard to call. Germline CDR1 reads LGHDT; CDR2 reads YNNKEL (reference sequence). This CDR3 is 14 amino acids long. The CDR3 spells CASSQEILRDGYTF. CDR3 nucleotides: TGTGCCAGCAGCCAAGAAATCCTCAGAGATGGTTACACCTTC.